Here is one T cell receptor beta chain with its context. The germline gives CDR1 MNHNY, CDR2 SVGAGI (reference sequence). This CDR3 region has 14 residues. V lost 5 bases to trimming and J lost 6 bases; unmatched junction nucleotides: 8. This specimen belongs to a study of shared clonotypes between healthy human individuals. The repertoire was sequenced with immunoSEQ multiplex PCR; TCRdb's copy has only in-frame clones and lacks some. Altogether roughly 1,600,000 clones are present, roughly 98.5% being singletons, with the ten largest covering approximately 0.4%. The sample comprised naive CD4+ T cells sorted from blood. Specified subset: CD45RA+ positively selected. This sequence was found in a man aged 25 to 40 in good health. The chain is built from TRBV6-6 and TRBJ2-7, with 9 bases that match TRBD1. The CDR3 coding sequence is TGTGCCAGCAGTACTGGGACAGGGTTGAGCGAGCAGTACTTC. It specifies CASSTGTGLSEQYF.